This passage covers 26 T cell receptor beta chains from one sample sequenced in a study of identical twins. TCRdb used MiXCR to reprocess the 5' RACE reads, holding one entry per CDR3 protein. The data show approximately 690,000 distinct CDR3 sequences, less than 7% seen once. Sequencing was carried out using naive T cells sorted from blood. All receptors come from a man between 18 and 35 years old in good health.

This clonotype came up many times. The V call is TRBV29-1, the J call TRBJ2-5, with TRBD2 matching 7 bases. The CDR3 consists of 14 residues. Trimming took 5 bases from V and 5 from J; bases not matched to a gene: 11. Per the germline V gene, CDR1 is SQVTM and CDR2 is ANQGSEA. The DNA for the CDR3 is TGCAGCGTTAGTACCCGGCTAGCGGCGGAGACCCAGTACTTC. Its protein is CSVSTRLAAETQYF.

The chain couples TRBV6-2 or TRBV6-3 to TRBJ2-7; 9 bases align to TRBD2. Germline V gene sequence: CDR1 MNHEY, CDR2 SVGEGT. This CDR3 is built from 21 residues. Unmatched junction bases numbered 27, after V lost 7 bases and J lost 2 bases. CDR3 nucleotides: TGTGCCAGCACCCTGAAGCTCAGGGGATTGTTAGCGGGAGCTGTCGCCTACGAGCAGTACTTC. Protein product: CASTLKLRGLLAGAVAYEQYF.

At least ten counts were recorded for this clonotype. The rearrangement uses TRBV29-1 and TRBJ2-5; D is perhaps TRBD1 (5 bases). The CDR3 totals 12 residues. Germline CDR1 is SQVTM and CDR2 is ANQGSEA. V was trimmed by 7 bases and J by 1 base, leaving 10 bases between them. CDR3 residues: CSGRQLQETQYF. DNA for the CDR3: TGCAGCGGCAGACAGCTCCAAGAGACCCAGTACTTC.

At least ten counts were recorded for this clonotype. The genes are TRBV29-1 and TRBJ2-3; D unresolved. The CDR3 has 14 residues. In germline, CDR1 is SQVTM, CDR2 ANQGSEA. The V and J ends lost 2 bases and 1 base respectively, with 10 bases between them. The CDR3 region is CSVEFAVGTDTQYF. Here the CDR3 DNA reads TGCAGCGTTGAATTTGCCGTAGGCACAGATACGCAGTATTTT.

Many counts were recorded for this clonotype. The chain has TRBV4-3 and TRBJ1-4, with D possibly TRBD1 on 5 matching bases. This CDR3 spans 14 amino acids. The germline CDR1 and CDR2 sequences are LGHNA and YSLEER. V was shortened by 0 bases and J by 12 bases, with 14 bases between the two germline ends. In nucleotides, the CDR3 is TGCGCCAGCAGCCAAGATCCGAGGTTAGGGGAACTGTTTTTT. Its protein is CASSQDPRLGELFF.

This rearrangement joins TRBV29-1 to TRBJ2-1, with 8 positions matching TRBD2. The CDR3 length is 18 residues. Per the germline V gene, CDR1 is SQVTM and CDR2 is ANQGSEA. The V and J ends lost 4 bases and 4 bases, in that order; junction bases with no gene match: 18. This CDR3 reads CSVAGQKDRGRFYNEQFF. Written as DNA, the CDR3 is TGCAGCGTTGCCGGACAGAAGGATCGCGGGAGGTTTTACAATGAGCAGTTCTTC.

This clonotype was found a few times. V and J are TRBV7-3 and TRBJ2-5; D may be TRBD1 or TRBD2 (5 bases each). Trimming cost V 3 bases and J 3 bases, with 23 bases left between them. This CDR3 contains 18 residues. The V gene's germline CDR1 is SGHTA and CDR2 FQGTGA. This CDR3 is CASSLGVSGTNFEETQYF. For the CDR3, the DNA is TGTGCCAGCAGCTTGGGAGTTTCAGGGACGAATTTTGAAGAGACCCAGTACTTC.

This chain links TRBV12-3 or TRBV12-4 with TRBJ2-4; the D gene is possibly TRBD2 (6 bases). The CDR3 is made up of 15 amino acids. V was cut by 6 bases and J by 8 bases, with 20 bases left in between. The CDR3 loop is CASSQGLPGWDIQYF. CDR3 DNA sequence: TGTGCCAGCAGCCAGGGACTCCCAGGTTGGGACATTCAGTACTTC.

This clonotype has ten or more counts. The gene calls are TRBV29-1 and TRBJ2-7; TRBD2 matches 16 bases. The CDR3 runs 14 residues. From germline, CDR1 is SQVTM and CDR2 ANQGSEA. J was trimmed by 6 bases and V by 6 bases; bases with no gene match: 5. The DNA of the CDR3 is TGCAGCGTCGCGGGACTAGCGGGAGGGGGCGAGCAGTACTTC. Amino acids: CSVAGLAGGGEQYF.

The V call is TRBV4-2, the J call TRBJ1-3, with D possibly matching TRBD1 (5 bases). The germline V and J ends were trimmed by 1 base and 4 bases, with 14 bases remaining between them. Germline CDR1 reads LGHNA; CDR2 reads YNFKEQ. There are 16 residues in the CDR3. DNA for the CDR3: TGTGCCAGCAGCCAAGCAGGAGGGGCTAAAGGAAACACCATATATTTT. Protein: CASSQAGGAKGNTIYF.

This clonotype came up a few times. The chain is built from TRBV20-1 and TRBJ2-1; tentative D call: TRBD2 (6 bases). The CDR3 length is 15 residues. Germline CDR1 is DFQATT and CDR2 is SNEGSKA (reference sequence). The V gene lost 4 bases and the J gene lost 2 bases, with 15 bases spanning the gap. CDR3 nucleotide sequence: TGCAGTGCTATCGGTGCGGGAAGGGCCTACAATGAGCAGTTCTTC. It encodes CSAIGAGRAYNEQFF.

This clonotype was counted at least ten times. This chain uses TRBV6-2 or TRBV6-3 with TRBJ2-3, with D unresolved. In germline, CDR1 is MNHEY, CDR2 SVGEGT. The CDR3 consists of 11 residues. Trimming pared 7 bases from V and 5 bases from J, leaving 7 bases between. CDR3 nucleotides: TGTGCCAGCAAAGTTGGAGATACGCAGTATTTT. Protein product: CASKVGDTQYF.

Only a few counts were recorded for this clonotype. The V and J genes are TRBV20-1 and TRBJ2-1, with 7 bases identical to TRBD2. Germline V gene data show CDR1 as DFQATT and CDR2 as SNEGSKA (reference sequence). This CDR3 has 15 residues. V shed 7 bases and J 2 bases; nucleotides not matched to a gene: 11. As DNA, the CDR3 is TGCAGTGGAATTGGCGGGAGCGCCCCCTACAATGAGCAGTTCTTC. It encodes CSGIGGSAPYNEQFF.

The sample holds a few counts of this clonotype. The chain joins TRBV20-1 to TRBJ2-1; TRBD2 aligns across 9 bases. The junction had 6 bases not matched to a gene; V was cut back by 6 bases and J by 3 bases. Germline CDR1 and CDR2: DFQATT and SNEGSKA (reference sequence). The CDR3 runs 14 residues. CDR3 nucleotides: TGCAGTGCCCCTTCTAGCGGGAACTACAATGAGCAGTTCTTC. Protein sequence: CSAPSSGNYNEQFF.

Ten or more counts support this clonotype. The chain links TRBV6-1 to TRBJ2-7; 8 bases line up with TRBD2. Trimming removed 7 bases from V and 5 bases from J; junction bases left unmatched: 16. Germline-derived CDR1 and CDR2 are MNHNS and SASEGT. The CDR3 runs 16 residues. DNA of the CDR3: TGTGCCAGCAAGTATTTTCCGGGAGGGACCTTCGACGAGCAGTACTTC. Protein: CASKYFPGGTFDEQYF.

This clonotype was seen a handful of times. The chain couples TRBV25-1 to TRBJ1-1, with 10 nucleotides matching TRBD1. The V gene's germline CDR1 is MGHDK and CDR2 SYGVNS. CDR3 length equals 14 residues. The trim removed 5 bases at V and 5 bases at J, leaving 5 bases unmatched. The CDR3 nucleotides are TGTGCCAGCAGTACCGACAGGGGGCCAACTGAAGCTTTCTTT. Translating gives CASSTDRGPTEAFF.

This clonotype was counted only a few times. The rearrangement links TRBV5-5 to TRBJ2-1; possible D gene TRBD1, 6 bases. Deletions cut 3 bases from V and 10 bases from J, with 11 bases between. The CDR3 length is 12 residues. Germline values: CDR1 SGHKS, CDR2 YYEKEE (reference sequence). Here the CDR3 DNA reads TGTGCCAGCAGCTGGACAGTGGACGAGCAGTTCTTC. Protein: CASSWTVDEQFF.

This clonotype occurred a few times. The chain is built from TRBV5-5 and TRBJ2-7; 9 bases agree with TRBD2. The CDR3 totals 12 residues. Germline V lookup: CDR1 SGHKS, CDR2 YYEKEE (reference sequence). The V segment lost 4 bases and the J segment 7 bases; nucleotides outside the gene matches: 3. The CDR3 is CASSGLALEQYF. CDR3 DNA: TGTGCCAGCAGCGGACTAGCGCTTGAGCAGTACTTC.

This clonotype was counted between two and nine times. The chain couples TRBV27 to TRBJ2-6; D gene ambiguous. CDR1 MNHEY and CDR2 SMNVEV come from the germline V gene (reference sequence). This CDR3 contains 15 residues. V gave up 5 bases and J gave up 2 bases, with 10 bases separating them. This CDR3 is CASSLTHTGANVLTF. For the CDR3, the DNA is TGTGCCAGCAGTCTAACCCACACTGGGGCCAACGTCCTGACTTTC.

J is TRBJ2-1 and V is TRBV12-3 or TRBV12-4; 7 bases are shared with TRBD1. The V segment lost 6 bases and the J segment 0 bases; nucleotides outside the gene matches: 14. CDR3 length: 18 amino acids. The CDR3 DNA reads as TGTGCCAGCAGGGTGGACCGACAGGGCGACAGCTCCTACAATGAGCAGTTCTTC. As protein: CASRVDRQGDSSYNEQFF.

This clonotype was seen ten or more times. The chain employs TRBV12-3 or TRBV12-4 and TRBJ2-1; TRBD1 aligns across 9 bases. The CDR3 covers 14 residues. J lost 8 bases, V lost 5 bases, and 7 bases had no gene match. The CDR3 spells CASSIGDRADEQFF. The CDR3 nucleotides are TGTGCCAGCAGTATCGGGGACAGGGCCGATGAGCAGTTCTTC.

This clonotype was detected ten times or more. The chain couples TRBV5-1 to TRBJ2-1, with 7 bases aligning to TRBD1. The junction had 11 bases not matched to a gene; V was cut back by 4 bases and J by 7 bases. This CDR3 is built from 15 residues. Germline V gene data show CDR1 as SGHRS and CDR2 as YFSETQ. For the CDR3, the DNA is TGCGCCAGCAGCCCCCCCCGACAGGGCGAGAATGAGCAGTTCTTC. Amino acids: CASSPPRQGENEQFF.

The chain carries TRBV3-1 and TRBJ2-5, with 10 bases fitting TRBD2. CDR1 is LGHDT, CDR2 YNNKEL, per germline (reference sequence). The CDR3 has 18 residues. The trim removed 3 bases at V and 3 bases at J, leaving 13 bases unmatched. The CDR3 sequence is CASSQTGRRTSGEETQYF. In DNA form, the CDR3 reads TGTGCCAGCAGCCAGACCGGCCGTAGGACTAGCGGAGAAGAGACCCAGTACTTC.

The chain combines TRBV11-2 with TRBJ1-2, with 10 bases matching TRBD1. The CDR3 is 15 residues long. The ends lost 4 bases at V and 8 bases at J; junction bases unmatched: 10. Per the germline V gene, CDR1 is SGHAT and CDR2 is FQNNGV. DNA of the CDR3: TGTGCCAGCAGCTCCTGGGAGGGACAGGGGTACGGCTACACCTTC. Its translation: CASSSWEGQGYGYTF.

J is TRBJ1-6 and V is TRBV7-9; possible D gene TRBD1, 6 bases. V lost 0 bases and J 7 bases, leaving 10 bases between the germline ends. Germline V gene lookup returns CDR1 SEHNR and CDR2 FQNEAQ (reference sequence). The CDR3 has 15 residues. CDR3 sequence (DNA): TGTGCCAGCAGCTTAGCGGGGGCAGAAAATTCACCCCTCCACTTT. Translated, it gives CASSLAGAENSPLHF.

This clonotype has more than one count but fewer than ten. The V gene is TRBV7-2, the J gene TRBJ1-2; the D gene is possibly TRBD1 (6 bases). V was trimmed by 2 bases and J by 8 bases, leaving 15 bases between them. This CDR3 region has 14 residues. Germline CDR1 reads SGHTA; CDR2 reads FQGNSA. As DNA, the CDR3 is TGTGCCAGCAGCTTAAAGGGACAATCGAGAGGCTACACCTTC. Its translation is CASSLKGQSRGYTF.